Listed below are T cell receptor beta chains from one sample, sequenced in a study of shared clonotypes between healthy human individuals. Measured with immunoSEQ multiplex PCR; TCRdb has only the in-frame clones, and not every one. The sample records around 2.1 million clones, 85% to 95% being singletons. Sequenced sample: naive CD8+ T cells from PBMCs. These receptors originate from a man younger than 35 in good health. Some clones in this sample may be carry-over from other donors' samples. CDR3s include the opening cysteine and the closing phenylalanine or tryptophan. A D gene is named only where the DNA matches it firmly. Clone sizes are given selectively: once, few, many, or a class where the clone is expanded.

>TRBD2|TRBJ2-3|once|TRBV29-1
TGCAGCGTCAAGAGGACTAGCGGGAGGTCTGGCACAGATACGCAGTATTTT
CSVKRTSGRSGTDTQYF
>.|TRBJ1-5|.|TRBV18
TGTGCCAGCTCCCCCGACAGGAGCAATCAGCCCCAGCATTTT
CASSPDRSNQPQHF
>.|TRBJ1-1|.|TRBV19
TGTGCCAGTACAATGGGAGGGAGCACTGAAGCTTTCTTT
CASTMGGSTEAFF
>.|TRBJ2-5|.|TRBV27
TGTGCCAGCAGTCCCCCAGGGACGATTAGGGGTCAAGAGACCCAGTACTTC
CASSPPGTIRGQETQYF
>.|TRBJ2-5|.|TRBV6-6
TGTGCCAGCAGTTCTTGGACTATGCAAGAGACCCAGTACTTC
CASSSWTMQETQYF
>.|TRBJ1-2|once|TRBV10-2
TGCGCCAGCAGTGAGGTGGACAGCTACTATGGCTACACCTTC
CASSEVDSYYGYTF
>.|TRBJ2-3|.|TRBV9
TGTGCCAGCAGCGTAGTAGCCCGCACAGATACGCAGTATTTT
CASSVVARTDTQYF
>.|TRBJ2-1|once|TRBV4-1
TGCGCCAGCAGCCAAGGCCCCCAGGTGCGAGGAAGGAATGAGCAGTTCTTC
CASSQGPQVRGRNEQFF
>.|TRBJ1-2|.|TRBV13
TGTGCCAGCAGCCCAGGCCGGGACTTGGGGGGTGGCTACACCTTC
CASSPGRDLGGGYTF
>TRBD1|TRBJ2-3|.|TRBV15
TGTGCCACCAGGAGGACAGGGACAGATACGCAGTATTTT
CATRRTGTDTQYF
>TRBD1|TRBJ1-2|.|TRBV5-1
TGCGCCAGCAGCTTGGGAGTTGGGACAGGGGATGGCTACACCTTC
CASSLGVGTGDGYTF
>.|TRBJ1-3|once|TRBV7-9
TGTGCCAGCAGCTTTTTCTCGGGAGCTCGGAGCGGAAACACCATATATTTT
CASSFFSGARSGNTIYF
>.|TRBJ2-2|.|TRBV27
TGTGCCAGCAAAGGCCGAGACGGCACCGGGGAGCTGTTTTTT
CASKGRDGTGELFF
>.|TRBJ2-3|once|TRBV10-3
TGTGCCAGCCGGCCGGGAGCCCAAGCCACAGATACGCAGTATTTT
CASRPGAQATDTQYF
>TRBD1|TRBJ1-2|once|TRBV27
TGTGCCAGCAGAACCCGGGACAGGGGGCGGCATGGCTACACCTTC
CASRTRDRGRHGYTF
>.|TRBJ1-1|few|TRBV7-9
TGTGCCAGCAGCTTAGCTGCACGAGGTGCTGGAGCTTTCTTT
CASSLAARGAGAFF
>TRBD2|TRBJ2-7|.|TRBV25-1
TGTGCCAGCAGCGGACCATGGACTAGCGGGAGCTACGAGCAGTACTTC
CASSGPWTSGSYEQYF
>.|TRBJ2-7|.|TRBV27
TGTGCCAGCAGCCCAGGGCCCACCTACGAGCAGTACTTC
CASSPGPTYEQYF
>.|TRBJ2-7|.|TRBV27
TGTGCCAGCAGTTTAAACGGTTTGGACGAGCAGTACTTC
CASSLNGLDEQYF
>.|TRBJ1-3|.|TRBV9
TGTGCCAGCAGCGCCGGGACCGCGACTGGAAACACCATATATTTT
CASSAGTATGNTIYF
>.|TRBJ2-7|once|TRBV19
TGTGCCAGTAGTATAGGTCGGACCCCTTCCGAGCAGTACTTC
CASSIGRTPSEQYF
>TRBD1|TRBJ1-1|.|TRBV5-6
TGTGCCAGCAGCGATCGACAGGGGGTCAGTTCGGAGACTGAAGCTTTCTTT
CASSDRQGVSSETEAFF
>TRBD1|TRBJ2-1|once|TRBV7-9
TGTGCCAGCTTCTGGGACAGGGTGGACAATGAGCAGTTCTTC
CASFWDRVDNEQFF
>TRBD2|TRBJ2-3|once|TRBV29-1
TGCAGCGTGGGGACTAGCCCGAGCACAGATACGCAGTATTTT
CSVGTSPSTDTQYF
>TRBD2|TRBJ2-3|.|TRBV27
TGTGCCAGCAGCGTAAGACTAGCGGGGATCGTGCAGTATTTT
CASSVRLAGIVQYF
>.|TRBJ2-2|.|TRBV19
TGTGCCAGTAGTGGCGAACTTTTGGGCGGGGAGCTGTTTTTT
CASSGELLGGELFF
>TRBD2|TRBJ2-7|.|TRBV4-2
TGTGCCAGCAGCCAAGATGCTAGCGGGAGGTTCACCTACGAGCAGTACTTC
CASSQDASGRFTYEQYF
>.|TRBJ1-2|.|TRBV4-3
TGCGCCAGCAGCCAAGTGCGGGGGCGCCTGGTCTATGGCTACACCTTC
CASSQVRGRLVYGYTF
>.|TRBJ1-1|.|TRBV27
TGTGCCAGCAGCCGCGGGGATGGGAACACTGAAGCTTTCTTT
CASSRGDGNTEAFF
>.|TRBJ2-7|.|TRBV19
TGTGCCACCAAAACTGGTAACTACGAGCAGTACTTC
CATKTGNYEQYF
>.|TRBJ2-7|.|TRBV11-1
TGTGCCAGCAGCTCGGTAGGTAGTGGGAAAACGGCCTACGAGCAGTACTTC
CASSSVGSGKTAYEQYF
>.|TRBJ2-1|.|TRBV28
TGTGCCAGCAGTTTAGGACGGATAAATGAGCAGTTCTTC
CASSLGRINEQFF
>TRBD1|TRBJ1-2|once|TRBV5-8
TGTGCCAGCAGCTGGACAGGGGGCGCCGGCTATGGCTACACCTTC
CASSWTGGAGYGYTF
>.|TRBJ1-5|.|TRBV7-8
TGTGCCAGCAGCTTAAGAACGGGGGATATAAATCAGCCCCAGCATTTT
CASSLRTGDINQPQHF
>.|TRBJ2-7|.|TRBV27
TGTGCCAGCAGTTTAATGCAGGGGGGAGGAGAGCAGTACTTC
CASSLMQGGGEQYF
>.|TRBJ1-4|.|TRBV28
TGTGCCAGCAGTCCAAGGGGCACACTCCCCAATGAAAAACTGTTTTTT
CASSPRGTLPNEKLFF
>TRBD1|TRBJ2-1|.|TRBV13
TGTGCCAGCAGCTCTACAGGACAGGGGGCCGAGGATGAGCAGTTCTTC
CASSSTGQGAEDEQFF
>.|TRBJ1-1|.|TRBV18
TGTGCCAGCTCGCTAGACGTGGGTGCCGGGGACACTGAAGCTTTCTTT
CASSLDVGAGDTEAFF
>TRBD2|TRBJ2-3|once|TRBV27
TGTGCCAGCAGTTTATTGGGACTAGCGGGCGCAGATACGCAGTATTTT
CASSLLGLAGADTQYF
>.|TRBJ1-5|.|TRBV28
TGTGCCAGCAGTACCCGGGACATGATCAATCAGCCCCAGCATTTT
CASSTRDMINQPQHF
>.|TRBJ2-7|once|TRBV28
TGTGCCAGCAGCTCGGGACTGAGCGAGCAGTACTTC
CASSSGLSEQYF
>.|TRBJ2-1|once|TRBV25-1
TGTGCCAGCAGTGACCCTAAAAGAGGTTACAATGAGCAGTTCTTC
CASSDPKRGYNEQFF
>.|TRBJ2-2|.|TRBV6-5
TGTGCCAGCAGTGACCGCCGAGGCGGGGAGCTGTTTTTT
CASSDRRGGELFF
>.|TRBJ2-1|.|TRBV11-3
TGTGCCAGCAGCCAATACAATGAGCAGTTCTTC
CASSQYNEQFF
>TRBD1|TRBJ2-7|.|TRBV9
TGTGCCAGCAGCGCCGGGACAGGGGGCGCCTACGAGCAGTACTTC
CASSAGTGGAYEQYF
>.|TRBJ1-4|.|TRBV7-9
TGTGCCAGCAGCTTAGTACAGGGTATCGTTGAAAAACTGTTTTTT
CASSLVQGIVEKLFF